Here is one T cell receptor (beta chain) with its context. Its antigen is unidentified. Reverse transcription of all isolated RNA meant that expressed TCRB transcripts were sequenced. The data were produced by immunoSEQ multiplex PCR, yet TCRdb's version contains in-frame clones alone and is incomplete. The table records around 710,000 clones, roughly 12% of them present only once. The single heparinised draw taken from each donor contained approximately 100 mL of blood on average. This sample is drawn from a study of beta chain features in type 1 diabetes. The overall study: Cell yields, gender and age were comparable in patients and healthy donors.

The length of the CDR3 is 15 residues. V gave up 2 bases and J gave up 0 bases, with 11 bases separating them. In germline, CDR1 is MNHNS, CDR2 SASEGT. Findings of the study overall: Lower insertion and higher deletion counts appeared at VDJ junctions in type 1 diabetes patients. All four CD4+ subsets from Type 1 diabetes patients carried moderately but significantly shorter TCRB CDR3s.

The sequence was obtained from a man in his thirties or forties with type 1 diabetes. The chain is built from TRBV6-1 and TRBJ2-7; TRBD1 is a possible D gene (6 bases). Sequenced: naive CD4+ T cells from blood. The CDR3 nucleotides read TGTGCCAGCAGTGAAATGCAGGGGACCTCCTACGAGCAGTACTTC. Protein sequence: CASSEMQGTSYEQYF.